This record covers a single T cell receptor beta chain. Its target is not known. The CDR3 length is 15 residues. From germline, CDR1 is DFQATT and CDR2 SNEGSKA (reference sequence). V gave up 6 bases and J gave up 0 bases, with 16 bases separating them. Library preparation tagged each individual cDNA molecule with a unique molecular identifier. As originally analysed: Between about 23,224 and 700,000 TCRs appeared in each sample, and the median stood at approximately 100,000. TCRdb re-analysed the RACE reads in MiXCR, keeping a single row per CDR3 protein. None of the V and J calls come from the authors' own analysis; TCRdb made them. The data hold some 360,000 distinct CDR3 sequences, with 4% to 6% observed a single time. The sample comes from a study of human T cells and chemical hapten exposure. About the research overall: Upper inner arm skin measuring approximately 2 cm by approximately 2 cm received 2% DPC for sensitization.

Indicated time point: pre-sensitization, week 0. The treatment: therapeutic diphenylcyclopropenone sensitization with weekly scalp DPC. Study results and caveats: With DPC sensitization, TCRs exceeding 1 in 1000 frequency showed no change.

Sequencing was performed on whole blood, taken in connection with sensitization to the hapten diphenylcyclopropenone (DPC). The V and J genes are TRBV20-1 and TRBJ2-3, with a tentative D call TRBD2 (5 bases). This sequence originates from a woman between 50 and 59 years old with alopecia areata. Some clones in this sample may be carry-over from other donors' samples. CDR3 nucleotides: TGCAGTGCAGAGACCGGGGAGCAGAGCACAGATACGCAGTATTTT. It translates to CSAETGEQSTDTQYF.